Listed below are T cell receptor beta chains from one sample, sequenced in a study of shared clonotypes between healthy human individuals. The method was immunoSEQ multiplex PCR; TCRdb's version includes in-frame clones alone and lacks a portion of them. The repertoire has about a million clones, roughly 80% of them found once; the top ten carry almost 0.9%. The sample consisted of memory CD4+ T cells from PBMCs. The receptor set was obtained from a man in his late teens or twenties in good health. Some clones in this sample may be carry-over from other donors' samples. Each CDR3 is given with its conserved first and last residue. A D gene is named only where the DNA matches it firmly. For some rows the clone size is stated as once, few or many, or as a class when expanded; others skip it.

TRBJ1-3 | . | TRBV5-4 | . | CASSPRDTSSYTIYF | TGTGCCAGCAGCCCCCGGGACACCAGTTCGTACACCATATATTTT
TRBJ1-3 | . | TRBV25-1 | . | CASSDPRGTPDPGNTIYF | TGTGCCAGCAGTGACCCCCGGGGGACGCCTGACCCTGGAAACACCATATATTTT
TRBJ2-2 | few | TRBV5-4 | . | CASSLVGTGELFF | TGTGCCAGCAGCTTGGTGGGCACCGGGGAGCTGTTTTTT
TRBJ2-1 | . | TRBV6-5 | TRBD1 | CASSSGGEQFF | TGTGCCAGCAGTTCAGGGGGTGAGCAGTTCTTC
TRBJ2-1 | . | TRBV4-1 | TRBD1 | CASTPNRGNYNEQFF | TGCGCCAGCACCCCAAACAGGGGGAATTACAATGAGCAGTTCTTC
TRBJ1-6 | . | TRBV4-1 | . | CASSQVRDRDSPLHF | TGCGCCAGCAGCCAAGTCCGGGACCGAGATTCACCCCTCCACTTT
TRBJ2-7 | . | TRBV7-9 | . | CASSPRAETYEQYF | TGTGCCAGCAGCCCCCGGGCAGAGACCTACGAGCAGTACTTC
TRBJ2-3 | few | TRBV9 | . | CASSVGTAGADTQYF | TGTGCCAGCAGCGTTGGGACCGCGGGCGCAGATACGCAGTATTTT
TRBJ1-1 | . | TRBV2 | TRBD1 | CASRDRSEDTEAFF | TGTGCCAGCAGGGACAGGTCAGAGGACACTGAAGCTTTCTTT
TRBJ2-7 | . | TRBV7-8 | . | CASSLKNGRGPYEQYF | TGTGCCAGCAGCTTAAAAAACGGTAGAGGGCCCTACGAGCAGTACTTC
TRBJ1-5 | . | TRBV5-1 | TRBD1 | CASSPTGARNQPQHF | TGCGCCAGCAGCCCAACAGGGGCCCGCAATCAGCCCCAGCATTTT
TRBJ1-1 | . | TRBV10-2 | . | CASSERSTEAFF | TGCGCCAGCAGTGAGAGGAGCACTGAAGCTTTCTTT
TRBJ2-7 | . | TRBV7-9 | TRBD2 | CASTLSGGSYEQYF | TGTGCCAGCACCCTTAGCGGGGGATCCTACGAGCAGTACTTC
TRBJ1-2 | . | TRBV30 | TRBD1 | CAWSRTGKDGYTF | TGTGCCTGGAGCCGGACAGGGAAGGATGGCTACACCTTC
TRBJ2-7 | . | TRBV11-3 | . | CASSLVTRSSYEQYF | TGTGCCAGCAGCTTAGTGACCCGATCATCCTACGAGCAGTACTTC
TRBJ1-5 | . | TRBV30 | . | CAFRKNSNQPQHF | TGTGCCTTCAGGAAGAATAGCAATCAGCCCCAGCATTTT
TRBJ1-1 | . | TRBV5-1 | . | CASSLNPGRNTEAFF | TGCGCCAGCAGCTTGAATCCGGGAAGGAACACTGAAGCTTTCTTT
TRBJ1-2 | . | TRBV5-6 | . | CASSLIGDGYTF | TGTGCCAGCAGCTTGATTGGAGATGGCTACACCTTC
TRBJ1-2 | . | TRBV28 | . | CASSLSPQEIYGYTF | TGTGCCAGCAGTTTATCCCCACAGGAGATCTATGGCTACACCTTC
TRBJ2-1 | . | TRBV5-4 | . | CASSRMGTGRNEQFF | TGTGCCAGCAGCCGGATGGGGACCGGACGCAATGAGCAGTTCTTC
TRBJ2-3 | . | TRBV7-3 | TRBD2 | CASSSLGLAGGDTQYF | TGTGCCAGCAGCTCCCTGGGACTAGCGGGAGGAGATACGCAGTATTTT
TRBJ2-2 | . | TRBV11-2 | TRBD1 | CASRGQGAVAGELFF | TGTGCCAGCAGGGGACAGGGGGCAGTGGCCGGGGAGCTGTTTTTT
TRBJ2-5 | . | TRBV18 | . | CASAITSRQETQYF | TGTGCCAGCGCGATCACTTCGCGGCAAGAGACCCAGTACTTC
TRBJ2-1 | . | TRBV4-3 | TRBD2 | CASSQEWGSSGMLRPIFNEQFF | TGCGCCAGCAGCCAAGAGTGGGGGTCTAGCGGGATGTTACGTCCAATCTTCAATGAGCAGTTCTTC
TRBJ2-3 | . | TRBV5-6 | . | CASFLGLASTDTQYF | TGTGCCAGCTTCCTGGGACTCGCTAGCACAGATACGCAGTATTTT
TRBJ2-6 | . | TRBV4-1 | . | CASSLGGSAGANVLTF | TGCGCCAGCAGCCTGGGGGGATCTGCTGGGGCCAACGTCCTGACTTTC
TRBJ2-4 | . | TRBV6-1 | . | CASREGGRNIQYF | TGTGCCAGCAGGGAAGGGGGGAGAAACATTCAGTACTTC
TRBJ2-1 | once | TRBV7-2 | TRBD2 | CASASGRASSEQFF | TGTGCCAGCGCTAGCGGGAGGGCCTCCAGTGAGCAGTTCTTC
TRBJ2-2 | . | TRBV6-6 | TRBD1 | CASRTGTGELFF | TGTGCCAGCAGGACAGGGACCGGGGAGCTGTTTTTT